One TCR beta chain is described in this entry. The sample comes from a study of blood T cell repertoires in COVID-19. Whole-study context: Whether acute or convalescent, the COVID-19 samples came from the United States, Italy and Spain.

In the original workflow: For nucleated cells, counts were estimated from reference gene primer amplification. Here immunoSEQ multiplex PCR was the method, and the copy in TCRdb shows in-frame clones only, minus some. The V and J calls and the clone size are those of that table, but D and trimming were determined from the DNA. The table has fewer than 450,000 clones, nearly 90% seen once. Participants, about 18 to 90 years old, spanned fewer than 30 US areas. Self-reported history from a screening survey and questionnaire set each donor's cohort. Trimming removed 0 bases from V and 5 bases from J, with 20 bases in between. This CDR3 has 17 residues. Germline assignment: CDR1 LGHDT and CDR2 YNNKEL (reference sequence).

This chain connects TRBV3-1 (or the pseudogene TRBV3-2) to TRBJ2-7, with D unclear. The receptor comes from a woman aged 40-49 years with acute COVID-19. Sequencing used PBMCs or T cells enriched from blood (not recorded which). The CDR3 DNA is TGTGCCAGCAGCCAAGATCCGCCCTCCGGTGGTGCCCACGAGCAGTACTTC. This encodes CASSQDPPSGGAHEQYF.